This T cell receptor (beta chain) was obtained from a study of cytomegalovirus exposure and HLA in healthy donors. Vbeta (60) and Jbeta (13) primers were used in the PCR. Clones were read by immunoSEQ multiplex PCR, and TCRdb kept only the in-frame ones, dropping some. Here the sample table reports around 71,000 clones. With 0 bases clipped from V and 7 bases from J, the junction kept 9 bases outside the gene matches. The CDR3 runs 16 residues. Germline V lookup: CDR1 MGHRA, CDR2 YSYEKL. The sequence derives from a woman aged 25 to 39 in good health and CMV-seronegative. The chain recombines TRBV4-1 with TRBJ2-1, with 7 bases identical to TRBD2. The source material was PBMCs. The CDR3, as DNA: TGCGCCAGCAGCCAAGAGGGACCGGGGGGAGGAAATGAGCAGTTCTTC. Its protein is CASSQEGPGGGNEQFF.